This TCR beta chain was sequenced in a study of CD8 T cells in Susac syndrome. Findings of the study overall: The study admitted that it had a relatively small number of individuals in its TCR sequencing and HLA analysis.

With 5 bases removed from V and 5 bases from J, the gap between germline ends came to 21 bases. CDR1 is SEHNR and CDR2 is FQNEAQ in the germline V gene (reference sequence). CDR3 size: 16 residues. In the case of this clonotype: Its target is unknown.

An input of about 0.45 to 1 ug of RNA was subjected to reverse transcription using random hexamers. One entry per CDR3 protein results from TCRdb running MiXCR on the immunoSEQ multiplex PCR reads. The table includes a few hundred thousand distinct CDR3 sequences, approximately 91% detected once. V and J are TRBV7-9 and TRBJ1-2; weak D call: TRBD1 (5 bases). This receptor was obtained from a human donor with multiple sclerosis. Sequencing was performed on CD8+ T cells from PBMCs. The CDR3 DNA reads TGTGCCAGCAGCCCGGGACCGGTTGAGATTTTGTATGGCTACACCTTC. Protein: CASSPGPVEILYGYTF.